This TCR beta chain stems from a study of T-cell reconstitution after alpha-beta-depleted transplantation in children (dated by TCRdb to the mid-2010s). With respect to the entire study: Using TCR repertoire profiling, the study quantitatively followed how T-cell immune reconstitution unfolded in children after TCRalphabeta/CD19-depleted allogeneic hematopoietic cell transplantation.

General findings and caveats noted by the study authors: The apparently early recovery of alphabetaT-cell counts about two months after transplant reportedly depended on only several hundred rapidly expanded clones that came from non-depleted graft cells. The high TCRbeta diversity at day 60 in some patients was ascribed to recipient T cells and intrathymic progenitors that had survived conditioning. The frequencies of hyperexpanded clones fell over the following months, and after one year, T-cell counts and TCRbeta diversity were mostly attributed to newly produced T cells.

This clonotype was counted once. No antigen is known for it. Base-call qualities are not available, and no considerably larger clone is one nucleotide away. The library was prepared using PCR. The sequencing machine was an Illumina HiSeq 2500. TCR library preparation used molecular barcoding, with unique molecular identifiers applied to normalize quantification of the TCRbeta repertoire. In-frame beta chains were kept once TCRdb had trimmed the public reads at Q25 with fastp and called clones with MiXCR. Every entry covers one CDR3 protein and lists the most common genes and DNA from its rows. The sample includes almost 600,000 distinct CDR3 sequences, with roughly a quarter observed a single time. The ten largest make up approximately 39% of the sample. Based on the germline V gene, the CDR1 and CDR2 sequences are SGHVS and FQNEAQ. Trimming takes 6 bases from V and 5 bases from J, and the germline ends sit 14 bases apart. The CDR3 has 14 amino acids, counting the end cysteine and phenylalanine. The only DNA kept is the CDR3, 42 bases in frame from the first base.

The sample's treatment or condition label, in plain terms: allogeneic hematopoietic cell transplantation with graft depleted of TCRalphabeta T cells and CD19 B cells. The children who served as transplant recipients had been given grafts of TCRalphabeta/CD19-depleted allogeneic hematopoietic cells. The sequence came from a boy younger than two with Wiskott-Aldrich syndrome, due to receive a stem cell transplant. The rearrangement combines TRBV7-8 with TRBJ1-5; D gene: possibly TRBD1, on 6 matching bases. Here the sequenced sample was PBMCs, taken before TCRalphabeta/CD19-depleted stem cell transplant. The CDR3 is CASSQSGADQPQHF. Here is the DNA: TGTGCCAGCAGTCAGTCAGGGGCGGATCAGCCCCAGCATTTT.